In this sample, the clone carrying this T cell receptor beta chain turned up a few times. The antigen remains undetermined. Incorporated into the TCR beta cDNA libraries were unique molecular identifiers, which served to reduce PCR and sequencing biases. Yield was roughly 500,000 cDNA molecules from roughly 1 to 10 million T cells. TCRdb ran MiXCR on the PCR reads and lists one entry per CDR3 protein. The table has about 180,000 distinct CDR3 sequences, approximately 30% seen once. The CDR3 runs 14 residues. V was cut by 8 bases and J by 0 bases, with 13 bases left in between. Germline lookup yields CDR1 SNHLY and CDR2 FYNNEI. The data were obtained in a study of post-analysis software for immune sequencing data. Study-level background: Relapsing-remitting, secondary progressive and progressive-relapsing multiple sclerosis were all included among the disease courses.

Whole-study findings and limits: Samples sharing a preparation batch grouped tightly together when assessed by F measure. In patients, TRBV5-6, TRBV5-1 and TRBV20-1 belonged to several TRBV segments found more frequently than in controls. The normalized Chao1 diversity of multiple sclerosis patients was significantly lower than that of controls.

The receptor comes from a girl aged 5 to 17 with multiple sclerosis. Sequenced input: blood. The chain carries TRBV2 and TRBJ1-2; no reliable D call. The CDR3 DNA reads as TGTGCCAGCCAAAAGTGGGATTCTAACTATGGCTACACCTTC. Protein: CASQKWDSNYGYTF.